One and the same sample provided the 24 T cell receptor beta chains below, sequenced in a study of human T cells and chemical hapten exposure. TCRdb redid the calling of the RACE reads with MiXCR, one entry per CDR3 protein. The data contain 30,000 to 40,000 distinct CDR3 sequences, about 7.4% of them singletons. Time point given: pre-sensitization, week 0. Treatment: therapeutic diphenylcyclopropenone sensitization with weekly scalp DPC. The sample was whole blood, taken in connection with sensitization to the hapten diphenylcyclopropenone (DPC). Receptor source: a woman between 45 and 60 years old with alopecia areata. Some clones in this sample may be carry-over from other donors' samples.

This clonotype was observed a handful of times. This chain uses TRBV11-2 with TRBJ2-3; tentative D call: TRBD2 (6 bases). The CDR3 covers 16 residues. V was pared by 6 bases and J by 3 bases, with 19 bases between. Germline lookup yields CDR1 SGHAT and CDR2 FQNNGV. The CDR3 spells CASRVGGGIRTDTQYF. The CDR3 region has the DNA TGTGCCAGCAGAGTAGGTGGCGGGATTAGAACAGATACGCAGTATTTT.

In this sample, this clonotype turned up many times. The gene calls are TRBV6-5 and TRBJ2-7; a weak D match, TRBD2 (6 bases). CDR1 is MNHEY, CDR2 SVGAGI, per germline. The V gene lost 4 bases and the J gene lost 5 bases, with 15 bases spanning the gap. This CDR3 has 14 residues. Here the CDR3 reads CASSSDRRAHEQYF. In DNA, the CDR3 is TGTGCCAGCAGTTCCGACCGGAGGGCGCACGAGCAGTACTTC.

Ten or more counts support this clonotype. The chain is built from TRBV19 and TRBJ2-7; 8 bases are shared with TRBD2. The CDR3 runs to 16 residues. CDR1 and CDR2 (germline): LNHDA, SQIVND (reference sequence). Trimming at V came to 4 bases and at J to 0 bases, leaving 8 bases not matched to a gene. CDR3 coding DNA: TGTGCCAGTAGTAGACAAGCGGGAGACAACTCCTACGAGCAGTACTTC. Translated: CASSRQAGDNSYEQYF.

This clonotype was observed at least ten times. The rearrangement uses TRBV6-5 and TRBJ2-7, with a weak D call TRBD2 (6 bases). CDR1 and CDR2 from the germline V gene are MNHEY and SVGAGI. The CDR3 is 15 amino acids. The V gene lost 5 bases and the J gene lost 6 bases, with 20 bases spanning the gap. The CDR3, as DNA: TGTGCCAGCAGTAAGACTAGGGACGGCGCGCCCGAGCAGTACTTC. Translation gives CASSKTRDGAPEQYF.

Only a few counts were recorded for this clonotype. This rearrangement joins TRBV28 to TRBJ2-7; 10 bases are a match to TRBD2. The germline gives CDR1 MDHEN, CDR2 SYDVKM. After removal of 5 bases from V and 7 bases from J, the junction contained 11 bases not matched to a gene. This CDR3 contains 15 residues. CDR3 region: CASSPRTSGGPEQYF. CDR3 coding DNA: TGTGCCAGCAGTCCACGGACTAGCGGTGGCCCTGAGCAGTACTTC.

CDR3 protein: CASSPGLAGGPNEQFF. In nucleotides, the CDR3 is TGTGCCAGCAGCCCGGGACTAGCGGGAGGGCCGAATGAGCAGTTCTTC. The gene calls are TRBV27 and TRBJ2-1; 16 bases line up with TRBD2. CDR3 length: 16 residues. Germline lookup yields CDR1 MNHEY and CDR2 SMNVEV (reference sequence). Trimming cost V 6 bases and J 7 bases; bases outside gene matches: 6.

In its sample, this clonotype was seen many times. A junction end diverges from the germline sequence, so it may reflect a read error. This chain links TRBV7-7 with TRBJ2-3; no clear D. The length of the CDR3 is 13 residues. Germline V lookup: CDR1 SSHAT, CDR2 FNYEAQ (reference sequence). The CDR3 bases are TGTGCTAGCAGCTCGACGGTGACAGATACGCAGTATTTT. Protein sequence: CASSSTVTDTQYF.

This clonotype was found many times. V gene TRBV7-3 combines with J gene TRBJ1-3, with 8 bases identical to TRBD1. V trimming: 4 bases; J trimming: 3 bases; junction bases outside the gene matches: 5. Germline assignment: CDR1 SGHTA and CDR2 FQGTGA. The CDR3 is made up of 15 amino acids. The CDR3 DNA reads TGTGCCAGCAGCTCGACAGGGGCGAGTGGAAACACCATATATTTT. Protein product: CASSSTGASGNTIYF. Filled out from reference TRBV7-3 and TRBJ1-3, the complete variable domain reads GAGVSQTPSNKVTEKGKYVELRCDPISGHTALYWYRQSLGQGPEFLIYFQGTGAADDSGLPNDRFFAVRPEGSVSTLKIQRTERGDSAVYLCASSSTGASGNTIYFGEGSWLTVV.

The V and J genes are TRBV5-1 and TRBJ1-2, with D unclear. The germline gives CDR1 SGHRS, CDR2 YFSETQ. The V gene lost 5 bases and the J gene lost 5 bases, with 13 bases spanning the gap. The CDR3 has 13 amino acids. The CDR3 here is CASSGHGNYGYTF. The CDR3 bases are TGCGCCAGCAGTGGGCACGGCAATTATGGCTACACCTTC.

This clonotype was observed a few times. CDR3: CSAALDIQYF. The CDR3 coding sequence is TGCAGCGCCGCCTTGGACATTCAGTACTTC. This sequence joins TRBV29-1 and TRBJ2-4; no definite D call. V was cut by 7 bases and J by 8 bases, with 9 bases left in between. The germline V gene has CDR1 SQVTM and CDR2 ANQGSEA. This CDR3 region has 10 residues.

This clonotype was detected many times. The chain uses TRBV28 and TRBJ1-1; the D is unclear. The CDR3 totals 14 residues. The germline gives CDR1 MDHEN, CDR2 SYDVKM. The germline V and J ends were trimmed by 5 bases and 1 base, with 11 bases remaining between them. DNA for the CDR3: TGTGCCAGCAGTCCCAGTGGGTGGAACACTGAAGCTTTCTTT. Amino acids: CASSPSGWNTEAFF.

As concerns this clonotype: Because the CDR3's place on the DNA is in doubt, the DNA is left out and the CDR3 is given as listed by TCRdb. The chain has TRBV7-9 and TRBJ2-1; the D segment call TRBD1 is taken from the table without a DNA check. With termini counted, the CDR3 has 13 amino acids. Germline CDR1 is SEHNR and CDR2 is FQNEAQ (reference sequence). CDR3: CASSLVGQGSPFF.

This clonotype was detected many times. As DNA, the CDR3 is TGCGCCAGCAGGGACGACAGGGGTTTCAGTGAAAAACTGTTTTTT. Translated, it gives CASRDDRGFSEKLFF. This chain joins TRBV10-2 and TRBJ1-4, with 8 bases matching TRBD1. Germline V gene lookup returns CDR1 WSHSY and CDR2 SAAADI. Trimming cost V 6 bases and J 7 bases; bases outside gene matches: 10. CDR3 length: 15 amino acids.

The gene calls are TRBV29-1 and TRBJ2-7; tentatively, D is TRBD1 (5 bases). Trimming cost V 7 bases and J 0 bases, with 13 bases left between them. In germline, CDR1 is SQVTM, CDR2 ANQGSEA. CDR3 size: 13 residues. This CDR3 is CSALGQGSYEQYF. CDR3 bases: TGCAGCGCCCTCGGCCAGGGCTCCTACGAGCAGTACTTC.

This clonotype was detected a few times. V usage is TRBV29-1 and J usage is TRBJ2-7, with D possibly TRBD1 on 5 matching bases. This CDR3 has 15 residues. Deletions cut 0 bases from V and 3 bases from J, with 15 bases between. The V gene's germline CDR1 is SQVTM and CDR2 ANQGSEA. The CDR3 loop is CSVEDLRGRGYEQYF. The CDR3 coding sequence is TGCAGCGTTGAAGATCTTAGGGGTAGGGGCTACGAGCAGTACTTC.

This clonotype was seen at least ten times. The rearrangement links TRBV12-3 or TRBV12-4 to TRBJ2-7, with 8 bases matching TRBD1. Trimming removed 5 bases from V and 4 bases from J; junction bases left unmatched: 10. The CDR3 runs 15 residues. This chain's CDR3 is CASSPRRTGKYEQYF. CDR3 DNA: TGTGCCAGCAGTCCCAGAAGGACAGGGAAATACGAGCAGTACTTC.

V is TRBV10-3 and J is TRBJ2-1; 9 bases are shared with TRBD2. Trimming took 0 bases from V and 7 from J; bases not matched to a gene: 7. Germline V CDR1 and CDR2: ENHRY, SYGVKD. The CDR3 runs 16 residues. CDR3 in DNA: TGTGCCATCAGTGAGTCGGAGACTAGCGGCCTTAATGAGCAGTTCTTC. Translation: CAISESETSGLNEQFF.

This clonotype was seen many times. This chain connects TRBV2 to TRBJ2-1; D remains ambiguous. The germline CDR1 and CDR2 sequences are SNHLY and FYNNEI. The CDR3 runs 14 residues. The germline V and J ends were trimmed by 6 bases and 6 bases, with 15 bases remaining between them. CDR3 in amino acids: CASSLVETINEQFF. CDR3 DNA sequence: TGTGCCAGCAGCCTCGTAGAGACGATCAATGAGCAGTTCTTC.

The gene calls are TRBV19 and TRBJ2-5, with D tentatively TRBD1 or TRBD2 (5 bases each). Trimming took 5 bases from V and 5 from J, leaving 18 bases between them. The CDR3 is 15 residues long. The V gene's germline CDR1 is LNHDA and CDR2 SQIVND (reference sequence). The CDR3 bases are TGTGCCAGTAGTCCTGGGGGTTCGCGGAGGGAGACCCAGTACTTC. This codes for CASSPGGSRRETQYF.

The chain has TRBV29-1 and TRBJ2-7; D ambiguous. Germline V gene sequence: CDR1 SQVTM, CDR2 ANQGSEA. The CDR3 is made up of 14 amino acids. V gave up 0 bases and J gave up 1 base, with 10 bases separating them. This CDR3 reads CSVEETDLSYEQYF. DNA of the CDR3: TGCAGCGTTGAAGAAACGGACCTTTCCTACGAGCAGTACTTC.

This clonotype was picked up many times. The chain employs TRBV27 and TRBJ2-5; a possible D gene is TRBD2 (6 bases). Germline CDR1 and CDR2: MNHEY and SMNVEV (reference sequence). The CDR3 has 16 residues. The V end was cut by 1 base, the J end by 9 bases, with 21 bases between. The CDR3 sequence is CASSLWAGSGLWAQYF. Here the CDR3 DNA reads TGTGCCAGCAGTTTATGGGCCGGTAGCGGCCTCTGGGCCCAGTACTTC.

This clonotype was seen at least ten times. CDR3: CASSKGPGYTF. The CDR3 DNA sequence: TGTGCCAGCAGCAAAGGGCCGGGCTACACCTTC. This chain connects TRBV21-1 to TRBJ1-2. TRBV21-1 corresponds to a pseudogene. CDR3 length: 11 amino acids.

Turning to this clonotype: This could be a read error, since a much larger clone is one nucleotide away. The CDR3 sequence is CASSTGQGTGETQYF. In DNA, the CDR3 is TGTGCCAGCAGCACGGGACAGGGGACCGGAGAGACCCAGTACTTC. The rearrangement uses TRBV7-3 and TRBJ2-5; 10 bases are a match to TRBD1. The CDR3 runs 15 residues. The J segment lost 4 bases and the V segment lost 5 bases, leaving 7 bases of the junction unmatched. Germline lookup yields CDR1 SGHTA and CDR2 FQGTGA.

This clonotype was found many times. The CDR3 region has the DNA TGTGCCAGCTCACCAATCCGGGAAAGCACAGATACGCAGTATTTT. Its protein is CASSPIRESTDTQYF. The chain links TRBV18 to TRBJ2-3, with a weak D call TRBD2 (5 bases). The V gene lost 2 bases and the J gene lost 0 bases, with 9 bases spanning the gap. The CDR3 consists of 15 residues. CDR1 and CDR2 from the germline V gene are KGHSH and LQKENI.